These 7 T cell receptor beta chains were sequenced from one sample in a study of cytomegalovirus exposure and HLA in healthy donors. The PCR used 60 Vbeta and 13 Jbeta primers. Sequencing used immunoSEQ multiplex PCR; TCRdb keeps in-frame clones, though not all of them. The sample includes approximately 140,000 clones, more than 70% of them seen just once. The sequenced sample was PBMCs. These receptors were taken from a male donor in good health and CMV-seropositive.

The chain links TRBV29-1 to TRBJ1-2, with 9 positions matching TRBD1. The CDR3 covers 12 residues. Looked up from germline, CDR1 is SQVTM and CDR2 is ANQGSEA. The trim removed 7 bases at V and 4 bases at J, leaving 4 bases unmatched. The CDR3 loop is CSGGDRAYGYTF. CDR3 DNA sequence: TGCAGCGGAGGGGACAGGGCCTATGGCTACACCTTC.

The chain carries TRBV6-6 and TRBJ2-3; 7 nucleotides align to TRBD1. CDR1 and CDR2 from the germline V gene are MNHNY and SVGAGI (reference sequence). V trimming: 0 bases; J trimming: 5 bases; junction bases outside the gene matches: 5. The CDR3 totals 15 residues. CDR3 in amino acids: CASSYSGQVGDTQYF. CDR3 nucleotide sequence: TGTGCCAGCAGTTACTCCGGACAGGTGGGAGATACGCAGTATTTT.

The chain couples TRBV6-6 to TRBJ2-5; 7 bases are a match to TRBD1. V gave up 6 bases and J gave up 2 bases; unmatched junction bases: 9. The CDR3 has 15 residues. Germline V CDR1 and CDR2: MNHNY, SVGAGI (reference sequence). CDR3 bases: TGTGCCAGCAGCCAGGGGGTAGTCAGGCAAGAGACCCAGTACTTC. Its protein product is CASSQGVVRQETQYF.

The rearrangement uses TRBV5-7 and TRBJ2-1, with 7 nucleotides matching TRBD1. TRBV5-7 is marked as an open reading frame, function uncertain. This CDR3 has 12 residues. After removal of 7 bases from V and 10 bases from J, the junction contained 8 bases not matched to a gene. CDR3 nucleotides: TGTGCCAGCCTCCCGAGGACAGGCGAGCAGTTCTTC. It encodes CASLPRTGEQFF.

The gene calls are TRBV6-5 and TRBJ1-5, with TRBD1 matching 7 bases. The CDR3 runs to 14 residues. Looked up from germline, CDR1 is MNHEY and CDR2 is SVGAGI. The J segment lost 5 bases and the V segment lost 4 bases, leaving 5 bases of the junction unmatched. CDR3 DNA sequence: TGTGCCAGCAGTTCCGACACAGGGGATCAGCCCCAGCATTTT. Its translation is CASSSDTGDQPQHF.

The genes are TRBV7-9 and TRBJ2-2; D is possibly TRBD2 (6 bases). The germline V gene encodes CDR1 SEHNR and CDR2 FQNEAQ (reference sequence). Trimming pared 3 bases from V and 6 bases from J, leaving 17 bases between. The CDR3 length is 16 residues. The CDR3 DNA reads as TGTGCCAGCAGCTTTCCACGGGAGTCAGTCCCCGGGGAGCTGTTTTTT. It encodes CASSFPRESVPGELFF.

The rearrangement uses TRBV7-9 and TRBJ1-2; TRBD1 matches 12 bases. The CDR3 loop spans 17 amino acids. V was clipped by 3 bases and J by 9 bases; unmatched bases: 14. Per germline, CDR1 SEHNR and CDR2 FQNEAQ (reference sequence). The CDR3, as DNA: TGTGCCAGCAGCTTTACTTTGCTGGGACAGGGGGCGGAGAGCTACACCTTC. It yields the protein CASSFTLLGQGAESYTF.